Each of the 23 T cell receptor beta chains below was sequenced from the same sample in a study of beta chain features in type 1 diabetes. Expressed TCRB transcripts were sequenced after all isolated RNA was converted to cDNA. Only in-frame clones appear in the TCRdb table, and some are missing; sequencing was by immunoSEQ multiplex PCR. Of around 250,000 clones listed, about 26% are singletons. The sequencing sample was made of central memory CD4+ T cells from blood. Receptors originate from a man between 25 and 39 years old in good health.

This clone was detected many times. The chain is built from TRBV7-9 and TRBJ2-3, with D maybe TRBD2 (5 bases). Looked up from germline, CDR1 is SEHNR and CDR2 is FQNEAQ (reference sequence). This CDR3 region has 13 residues. Trimming shortened V by 5 bases and J by 4 bases, and 10 bases separated the two germline ends. Here the CDR3 reads CASSTRGPDTQYF. CDR3 sequence (DNA): TGTGCCAGCAGCACGCGCGGGCCAGATACGCAGTATTTT.

This clone was seen more than once but under ten times. The chain uses TRBV19 and TRBJ1-1; D gene uncertain. Per the germline V gene, CDR1 is LNHDA and CDR2 is SQIVND (reference sequence). There are 13 residues in the CDR3. Trimming took off 5 bases at V and 5 bases at J, with 12 bases between the two ends. The CDR3 DNA sequence: TGTGCCAGTAGTTTCGGGGTGATTACTGAAGCTTTCTTT. It specifies CASSFGVITEAFF.

This clone was counted a few times. This CDR3 is also generated by other DNA sequences in the sample. The V and J genes are TRBV25-1 and TRBJ2-1, with 8 bases lining up with TRBD2. Germline V gene data show CDR1 as MGHDK and CDR2 as SYGVNS. V lost 2 bases to trimming and J lost 5 bases; unmatched junction nucleotides: 8. This CDR3 comprises 16 residues. The chain's CDR3 is CASSETGGRRDNEQFF. The CDR3 nucleotides are TGTGCCAGCAGTGAAACGGGAGGGAGGCGGGACAATGAGCAGTTCTTC.

The chain joins TRBV19 to TRBJ2-1, with 8 bases lining up with TRBD1. V was clipped by 8 bases and J by 8 bases; unmatched bases: 11. The CDR3 is 14 amino acids. Per the germline V gene, CDR1 is LNHDA and CDR2 is SQIVND (reference sequence). CDR3 loop: CASAPDRGRDEQFF. CDR3 in DNA: TGTGCCAGTGCCCCTGACAGGGGTAGGGATGAGCAGTTCTTC.

This sequence joins TRBV7-2 and TRBJ2-2, with 12 bases aligning to TRBD2. V lost 6 bases and J lost 2; bases outside the gene matches: 7. Germline CDR1 is SGHTA and CDR2 is FQGNSA. The CDR3 is 17 amino acids. CDR3 sequence reads: CASSLTSGGANTGELFF. The CDR3, as DNA: TGTGCCAGCAGTTTGACTAGCGGGGGAGCCAACACCGGGGAGCTGTTTTTT.

The chain is built from TRBV6-5 and TRBJ1-5, with 7 bases lining up with TRBD1. Trimming took 7 bases from V and 0 from J; bases not matched to a gene: 6. Germline loops: CDR1 MNHEY, CDR2 SVGAGI. The CDR3 sequence is 15 residues long. The CDR3 DNA sequence: TGTGCCAGCAAAGGACAGGCAAATAGCAATCAGCCCCAGCATTTT. This codes for CASKGQANSNQPQHF.

This clone was recorded a few times. The chain carries TRBV5-1 and TRBJ2-3; TRBD2 agrees at 7 bases. Unmatched junction bases numbered 9, after V lost 0 bases and J lost 2 bases. CDR1 is SGHRS and CDR2 is YFSETQ in the germline V gene. The CDR3 runs 17 residues. For the CDR3, the DNA is TGCGCCAGCAGCTTGGCCCCTAGCGGAGCCAACACAGATACGCAGTATTTT. Amino acids: CASSLAPSGANTDTQYF.

This clone was seen only a few times. The V and J genes are TRBV28 and TRBJ2-3; possibly TRBD1 for D (5 bases). Trimming shortened V by 5 bases and J by 6 bases, and 12 bases separated the two germline ends. This CDR3 has 13 residues. The germline V gene encodes CDR1 MDHEN and CDR2 SYDVKM. CDR3 amino acids: CASSAQTADTQYF. The DNA of the CDR3 is TGTGCCAGCAGTGCACAGACAGCGGATACGCAGTATTTT.

This sequence joins TRBV25-1 and TRBJ1-5; 7 bases align to TRBD1. V shed 6 bases, J shed 3 bases, and the junction held 5 bases outside the gene matches. Germline CDR1 is MGHDK and CDR2 is SYGVNS. CDR3 length equals 14 residues. For the CDR3, the DNA is TGTGCCAGCAGACAACAGGGGAACAATCAGCCCCAGCATTTT. The encoded protein is CASRQQGNNQPQHF.

The J gene is TRBJ2-3, the V gene TRBV29-1; 7 bases agree with TRBD2. CDR3 length: 13 amino acids. Germline V gene sequence: CDR1 SQVTM, CDR2 ANQGSEA. J lost 1 base, V lost 6 bases, and 4 bases had no gene match. The CDR3 is CSVKRDGTDTQYF. In DNA, the CDR3 is TGCAGCGTAAAGCGGGATGGCACAGATACGCAGTATTTT.

In the case of this clone: Since a far larger clone is one base different, this is likely a read error. This chain joins TRBV25-1 and TRBJ1-2; 10 positions agree with TRBD1. The CDR3 length is 14 residues. Germline loops: CDR1 MGHDK, CDR2 SYGVNS. The ends lost 5 bases at V and 7 bases at J; junction bases unmatched: 7. The chain's CDR3 is CASSHRTGGSGYTF. CDR3 DNA: TGTGCCAGCAGTCACAGGACAGGGGGAAGTGGCTACACCTTC.

This clone was observed a handful of times. The V and J genes are TRBV27 and TRBJ1-2; weak D call: TRBD1 (6 bases). Germline CDR1 reads MNHEY; CDR2 reads SMNVEV (reference sequence). The CDR3 is 13 amino acids. Trimming took 6 bases from V and 8 from J, leaving 16 bases between them. CDR3 sequence: CASSGRTGAGYTF. For the CDR3, the DNA is TGTGCCAGCAGCGGTCGGACGGGGGCGGGCTACACCTTC.

This clone turned up a few times. The chain links TRBV29-1 to TRBJ1-1; the D gene is possibly TRBD1 (6 bases). Per germline, CDR1 SQVTM and CDR2 ANQGSEA. The CDR3 loop spans 13 amino acids. The ends were cut back, 6 bases at V and 2 bases at J, with 13 bases in the middle. The CDR3, as DNA: TGCAGCGTGATCGGGACACTTAACACTGAAGCTTTCTTT. Its translation: CSVIGTLNTEAFF. The entire variable domain, with the rest obtained from reference TRBV29-1 and TRBJ1-1, is as follows: SAVISQKPSRDICQRGTSLTIQCQVDSQVTMMFWYRQQPGQSLTLIATANQGSEATYESGFVIDKFPISRPNLTFSTLTVSNMSPEDSSIYLCSVIGTLNTEAFFGQGTRLTVV.

This clone was detected a few times. This chain uses TRBV30 with TRBJ1-5; D is unresolved. Germline-derived CDR1 and CDR2 are GTSNPN and SVGIG (reference sequence). The CDR3 length is 14 residues. Trimming took 3 bases from V and 0 from J, leaving 9 bases between them. CDR3 sequence reads: CAWSLTDSNQPQHF. CDR3 sequence (DNA): TGTGCCTGGAGCTTGACGGATAGCAATCAGCCCCAGCATTTT.

This rearrangement joins TRBV28 to TRBJ2-7; the D is unclear. The V gene lost 3 bases and the J gene lost 0 bases, with 6 bases spanning the gap. Germline CDR1 reads MDHEN; CDR2 reads SYDVKM. CDR3 size: 13 residues. CDR3 nucleotide sequence: TGTGCCAGCAGTTTTTCCGTCTCCTACGAGCAGTACTTC. Encoded protein: CASSFSVSYEQYF.

The chain has TRBV11-2 and TRBJ2-7; 9 bases align to TRBD2. Trimming cost V 5 bases and J 7 bases; bases outside gene matches: 18. The CDR3 is 17 amino acids. CDR1 is SGHAT and CDR2 is FQNNGV in the germline V gene. This chain's CDR3 is CASSPAFGGSGSREQYF. The DNA of the CDR3 is TGTGCCAGCAGCCCCGCTTTTGGTGGTAGCGGGAGTAGGGAGCAGTACTTC.

The V call is TRBV21-1, the J call TRBJ2-7; the table's TRBD1 call for D was not verified on the DNA. TRBV21-1 is reported as a pseudogene. The CDR3 has 14 residues. The chain's CDR3 is CASRRDRVSYEQYF. DNA for the CDR3: TGTGCCAGCCGGCGGGACAGGGTTTCCTACGAGCAGTACTTC.

This clone came up a few times. The chain uses TRBV5-4 and TRBJ2-3, with TRBD2 matching over 7 bases. The CDR3 covers 16 residues. Germline-derived CDR1 and CDR2 are SGHNT and YYREEE (reference sequence). V dropped 4 bases and J dropped 2; count of bases not matched to a gene: 10. CDR3 coding DNA: TGTGCCAGCAGCCTCTCCGGGGGGACGCCCACAGATACGCAGTATTTT. Its translation is CASSLSGGTPTDTQYF. The full variable domain, completed using reference TRBV5-4 and TRBJ2-3, is ETGVTQSPTHLIKTRGQQVTLRCSSQSGHNTVSWYQQALGQGPQFIFQYYREEENGRGNFPPRFSGLQFPNYSSELNVNALELDDSALYLCASSLSGGTPTDTQYFGPGTRLTVL.

This clone was seen a few times. V gene TRBV30 combines with J gene TRBJ1-5, with 9 nucleotides matching TRBD1. V lost 5 bases and J lost 7; bases outside the gene matches: 9. The CDR3 extends over 14 amino acids. Germline V gene data show CDR1 as GTSNPN and CDR2 as SVGIG (reference sequence). In DNA, the CDR3 is TGTGCCTGGGAGTCGACAGGGGGTCACCAGCCCCAGCATTTT. This translates into CAWESTGGHQPQHF.

The table lists this clone with a few counts. This chain links TRBV25-1 with TRBJ2-1; 7 positions match TRBD2. The CDR3 loop spans 15 amino acids. V lost 5 bases to trimming and J lost 7 bases; unmatched junction nucleotides: 11. Germline V gene lookup returns CDR1 MGHDK and CDR2 SYGVNS. The CDR3 here is CASSLEAGAANEQFF. The CDR3 DNA reads as TGTGCCAGCAGTTTGGAGGCGGGAGCTGCGAATGAGCAGTTCTTC.

V is TRBV7-9 and J is TRBJ2-1; tentatively, D is TRBD2 (6 bases). Germline V CDR1 and CDR2: SEHNR, FQNEAQ (reference sequence). This CDR3 has 15 amino acids. Trimming removed 5 bases at V and 4 bases at J, with 15 bases between. The CDR3 sequence: CASSTSGYQYNEQFF. In DNA, the CDR3 is TGTGCCAGCAGCACCAGCGGGTACCAATACAATGAGCAGTTCTTC.

V gene TRBV5-6 combines with J gene TRBJ2-3; D gene ambiguous. V was trimmed by 2 bases and J by 3 bases, leaving 7 bases between them. The germline V gene encodes CDR1 SGHDT and CDR2 YYEEEE. There are 13 residues in the CDR3. CDR3 loop: CASSFTATDTQYF. The CDR3 DNA reads as TGTGCCAGCAGCTTCACAGCAACAGATACGCAGTATTTT. Based on the CDR3 plus reference TRBV5-6 and TRBJ2-3, the full variable domain is DAGVTQSPTHLIKTRGQQVTLRCSPKSGHDTVSWYQQALGQGPQFIFQYYEEEERQRGNFPDRFSGHQFPNYSSELNVNALLLGDSALYLCASSFTATDTQYFGPGTRLTVL.

V gene TRBV4-3 combines with J gene TRBJ2-3; D uncertain. Germline V CDR1 and CDR2: LGHNA, YSLEER. The CDR3 consists of 16 residues. V gave up 4 bases and J gave up 0 bases, with 14 bases separating them. This CDR3 reads CASSPTIRGSTDTQYF. CDR3 bases: TGCGCCAGCAGCCCCACGATACGCGGTAGCACAGATACGCAGTATTTT.